This T cell receptor (beta chain) was recovered during a study of blood T cell repertoires in COVID-19. Per the authors' pipeline: The assay estimated nucleated cells by amplifying reference gene primers. TCRdb's copy holds only in-frame clones and misses some; the assay was immunoSEQ multiplex PCR. V and J calls plus clone size are reproduced from that table; the DNA served to infer D and trimming. The table has 90,000 to 130,000 clones, less than 85% seen once. The germline CDR1 and CDR2 sequences are MNHNY and SVGAGI (reference sequence). Trimming pared 5 bases from V and 0 bases from J, leaving 10 bases between. The CDR3 totals 14 residues.

The rearrangement joins TRBV6-6 to TRBJ2-5, with D possibly being TRBD1 (6 bases). Sequencing input: peripheral blood. The sequence was obtained from a woman in her 40s with acute or convalescent COVID-19. CDR3 sequence (DNA): TGTGCCAGCAGTCCCGGACAGAACCAAGAGACCCAGTACTTC. It yields the protein CASSPGQNQETQYF.